This record concerns one T cell receptor (beta chain) sequence. The antigen is unknown. The data were produced by immunoSEQ multiplex PCR, yet TCRdb's version contains in-frame clones alone and is incomplete. The data hold over 30,000 clones, with roughly 88% observed a single time. This entry is derived from a study of T cells in narcolepsy. Turning to the study itself: Donors had narcolepsy type 1 or type 2, or were healthy controls.

Study conclusions and caveats: Blood of same and different patients, but not healthy controls, reportedly held recurring autoreactive clonotypes.

V dropped 0 bases and J dropped 6; count of bases not matched to a gene: 9. Germline loops: CDR1 SGHVS, CDR2 FQNEAQ. There are 16 residues in the CDR3. The chain has TRBV7-8 and TRBJ2-7; the match to TRBD1 covers 9 bases. Sequencing was performed on CD45RA- memory CD4+ T cells from PBMCs. The TCR comes from a human donor with narcolepsy. CDR3 sequence (DNA): TGTGCCAGCAGCTTAGCGCCGGGACAGGGTACGTTCGAGCAGTACTTC. As protein: CASSLAPGQGTFEQYF. The whole variable domain, filled in from reference TRBV7-8 and TRBJ2-7, reads GAGVSQSPRYKVAKRGQDVALRCDPISGHVSLFWYQQALGQGPEFLTYFQNEAQLDKSGLPSDRFFAERPEGSVSTLKIQRTQQEDSAVYLCASSLAPGQGTFEQYFGPGTRLTVT.